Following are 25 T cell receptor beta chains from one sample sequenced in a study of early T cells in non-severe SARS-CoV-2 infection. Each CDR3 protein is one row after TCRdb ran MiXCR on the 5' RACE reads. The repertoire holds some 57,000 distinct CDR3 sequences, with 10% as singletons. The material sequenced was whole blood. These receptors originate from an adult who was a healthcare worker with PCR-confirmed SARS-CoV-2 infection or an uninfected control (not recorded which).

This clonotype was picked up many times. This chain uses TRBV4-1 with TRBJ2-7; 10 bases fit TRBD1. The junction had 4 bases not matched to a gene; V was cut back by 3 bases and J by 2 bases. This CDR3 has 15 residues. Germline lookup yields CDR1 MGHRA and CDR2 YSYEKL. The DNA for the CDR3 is TGCGCCAGCAGCCAGATGGGGACAGGGGCCTACGAGCAGTACTTC. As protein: CASSQMGTGAYEQYF.

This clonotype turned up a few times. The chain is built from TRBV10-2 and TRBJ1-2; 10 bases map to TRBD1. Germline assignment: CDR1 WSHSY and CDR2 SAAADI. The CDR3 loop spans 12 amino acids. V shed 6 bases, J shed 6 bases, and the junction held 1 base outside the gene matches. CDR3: CASRGTGDGYTF. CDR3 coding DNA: TGCGCCAGCAGGGGGACAGGGGATGGCTACACCTTC.

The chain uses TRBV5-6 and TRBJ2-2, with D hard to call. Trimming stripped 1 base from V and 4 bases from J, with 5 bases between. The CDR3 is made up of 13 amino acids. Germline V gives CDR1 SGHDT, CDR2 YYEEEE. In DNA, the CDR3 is TGTGCCAGCAGCTTGTCGGTCACCGGGGAGCTGTTTTTT. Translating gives CASSLSVTGELFF.

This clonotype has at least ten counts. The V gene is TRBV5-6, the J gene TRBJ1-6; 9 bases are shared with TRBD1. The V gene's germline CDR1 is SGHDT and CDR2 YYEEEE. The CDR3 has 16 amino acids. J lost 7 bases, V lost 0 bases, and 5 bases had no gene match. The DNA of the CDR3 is TGTGCCAGCAGCTTGGCGTCGGGACAGGGCAATTCACCCCTCCACTTT. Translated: CASSLASGQGNSPLHF.

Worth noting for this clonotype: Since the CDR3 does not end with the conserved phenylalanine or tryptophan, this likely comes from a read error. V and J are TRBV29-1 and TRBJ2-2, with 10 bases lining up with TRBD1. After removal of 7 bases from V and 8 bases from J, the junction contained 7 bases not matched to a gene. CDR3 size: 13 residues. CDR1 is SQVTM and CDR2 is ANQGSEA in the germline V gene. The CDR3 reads CSGRQGATGELFY. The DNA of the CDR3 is TGCAGCGGAAGACAGGGGGCGACGGGGGAGCTGTTTTAT.

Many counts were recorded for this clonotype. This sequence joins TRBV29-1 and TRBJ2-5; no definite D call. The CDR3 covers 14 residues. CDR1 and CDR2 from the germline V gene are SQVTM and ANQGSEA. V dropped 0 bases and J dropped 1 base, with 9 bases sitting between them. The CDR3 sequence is CSVEELEPQETQYF. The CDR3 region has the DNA TGCAGCGTTGAAGAACTCGAACCCCAAGAGACCCAGTACTTC. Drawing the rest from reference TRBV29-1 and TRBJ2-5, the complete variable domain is SAVISQKPSRDICQRGTSLTIQCQVDSQVTMMFWYRQQPGQSLTLIATANQGSEATYESGFVIDKFPISRPNLTFSTLTVSNMSPEDSSIYLCSVEELEPQETQYFGPGTRLLVL.

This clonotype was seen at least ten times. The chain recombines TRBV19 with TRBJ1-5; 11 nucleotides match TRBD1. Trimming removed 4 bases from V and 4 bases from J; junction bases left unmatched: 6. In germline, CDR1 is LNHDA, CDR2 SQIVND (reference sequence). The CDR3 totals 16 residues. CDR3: CASSTQDRGLNQPQHF. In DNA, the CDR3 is TGTGCCAGTAGTACTCAGGACAGGGGGCTTAATCAGCCCCAGCATTTT.

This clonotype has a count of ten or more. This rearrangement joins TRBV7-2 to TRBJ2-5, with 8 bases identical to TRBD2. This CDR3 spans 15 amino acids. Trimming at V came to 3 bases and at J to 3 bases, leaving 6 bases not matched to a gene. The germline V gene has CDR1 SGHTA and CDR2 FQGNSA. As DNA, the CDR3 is TGTGCCAGCAGCTTCCCCCCGGGGGGGGAAGAGACCCAGTACTTC. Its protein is CASSFPPGGEETQYF.

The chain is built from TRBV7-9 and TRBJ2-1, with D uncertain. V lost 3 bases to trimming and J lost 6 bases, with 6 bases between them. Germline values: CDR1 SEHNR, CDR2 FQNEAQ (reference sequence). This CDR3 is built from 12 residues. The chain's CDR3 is CASSFYTNEQFF. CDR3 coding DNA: TGTGCCAGCAGCTTTTACACCAATGAGCAGTTCTTC.

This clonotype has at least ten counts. DNA of the CDR3: TGCGCCAGCGGGGGACAGCCCTACGAGCAGTACTTC. It yields the protein CASGGQPYEQYF. The rearrangement joins TRBV5-1 to TRBJ2-7; TRBD1 aligns across 7 bases. The ends lost 7 bases at V and 2 bases at J; junction bases unmatched: 3. Germline lookup yields CDR1 SGHRS and CDR2 YFSETQ. The CDR3 is 12 residues long.

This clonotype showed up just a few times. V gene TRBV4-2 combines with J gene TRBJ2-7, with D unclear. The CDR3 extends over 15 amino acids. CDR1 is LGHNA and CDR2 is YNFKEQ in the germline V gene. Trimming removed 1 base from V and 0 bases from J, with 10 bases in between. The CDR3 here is CASSQGTVSSYEQYF. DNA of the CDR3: TGTGCCAGCAGCCAAGGGACGGTCAGCTCCTACGAGCAGTACTTC.

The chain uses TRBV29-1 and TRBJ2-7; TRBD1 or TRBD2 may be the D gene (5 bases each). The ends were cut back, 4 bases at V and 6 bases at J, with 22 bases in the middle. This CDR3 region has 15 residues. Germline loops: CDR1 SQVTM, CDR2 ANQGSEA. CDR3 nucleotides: TGCAGCGTTGTTATGGATGGGGGAAGGATCTTCGAGCAGTACTTC. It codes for CSVVMDGGRIFEQYF.

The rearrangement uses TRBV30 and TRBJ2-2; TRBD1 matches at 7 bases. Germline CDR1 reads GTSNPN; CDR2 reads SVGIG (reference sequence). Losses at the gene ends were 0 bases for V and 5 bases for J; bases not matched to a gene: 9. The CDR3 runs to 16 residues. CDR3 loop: CAWSVLSYRGTGELFF. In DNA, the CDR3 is TGTGCCTGGAGTGTACTATCCTACAGGGGTACCGGGGAGCTGTTTTTT. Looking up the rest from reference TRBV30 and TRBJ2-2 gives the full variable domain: SQTIHQWPATLVQPVGSPLSLECTVEGTSNPNLYWYRQAAGRGLQLLFYSVGIGQISSEVPQNLSASRPQDRQFILSSKKLLLSDSGFYLCAWSVLSYRGTGELFFGEGSRLTVL.

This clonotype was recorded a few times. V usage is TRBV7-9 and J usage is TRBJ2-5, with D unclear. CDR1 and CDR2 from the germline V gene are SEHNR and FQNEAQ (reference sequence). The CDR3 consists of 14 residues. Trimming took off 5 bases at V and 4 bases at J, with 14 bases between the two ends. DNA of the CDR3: TGTGCCAGCAGCCATGGCCGGTCCCGAGAGACCCAGTACTTC. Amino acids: CASSHGRSRETQYF. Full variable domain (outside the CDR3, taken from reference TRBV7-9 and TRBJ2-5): DTGVSQNPRHKITKRGQNVTFRCDPISEHNRLYWYRQTLGQGPEFLTYFQNEAQLEKSRLLSDRFSAERPKGSFSTLEIQRTEQGDSAMYLCASSHGRSRETQYFGPGTRLLVL.

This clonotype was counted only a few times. The CDR3 is CSTTSEGRTGYTF. The CDR3 region has the DNA TGCAGCACCACGAGTGAGGGAAGGACTGGCTACACCTTC. The chain uses TRBV29-1 and TRBJ1-2; D ambiguous. Germline V lookup: CDR1 SQVTM, CDR2 ANQGSEA. Trimming removed 8 bases at V and 7 bases at J, with 20 bases between. The CDR3 is 13 amino acids. Based on the CDR3 plus reference TRBV29-1 and TRBJ1-2, the full variable domain is SAVISQKPSRDICQRGTSLTIQCQVDSQVTMMFWYRQQPGQSLTLIATANQGSEATYESGFVIDKFPISRPNLTFSTLTVSNMSPEDSSIYLCSTTSEGRTGYTFGSGTRLTVV.

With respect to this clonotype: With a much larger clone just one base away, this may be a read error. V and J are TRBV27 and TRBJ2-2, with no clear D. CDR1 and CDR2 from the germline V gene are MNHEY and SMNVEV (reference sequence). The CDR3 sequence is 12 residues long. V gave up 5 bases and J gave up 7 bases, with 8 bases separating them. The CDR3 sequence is CASSPSIGELFF. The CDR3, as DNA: TGTGCCAGCAGTCCTTCCATCGGGGAGCTGTTTTTT.

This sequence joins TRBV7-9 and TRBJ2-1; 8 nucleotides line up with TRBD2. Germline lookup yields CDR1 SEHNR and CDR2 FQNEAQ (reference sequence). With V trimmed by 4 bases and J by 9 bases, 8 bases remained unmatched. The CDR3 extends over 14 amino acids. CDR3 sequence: CASSWGGLALEQFF. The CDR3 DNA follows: TGTGCCAGCAGCTGGGGCGGACTAGCACTTGAGCAGTTCTTC.

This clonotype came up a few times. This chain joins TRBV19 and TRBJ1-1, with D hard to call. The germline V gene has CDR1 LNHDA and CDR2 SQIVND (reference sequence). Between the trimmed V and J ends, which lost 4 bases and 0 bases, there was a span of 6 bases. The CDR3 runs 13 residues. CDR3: CASSKLVNTEAFF. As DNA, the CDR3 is TGTGCCAGTAGTAAGTTGGTGAACACTGAAGCTTTCTTT.

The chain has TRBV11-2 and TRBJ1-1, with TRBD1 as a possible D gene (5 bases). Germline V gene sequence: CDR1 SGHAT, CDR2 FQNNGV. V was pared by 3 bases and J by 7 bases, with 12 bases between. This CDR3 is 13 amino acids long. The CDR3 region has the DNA TGTGCCAGCAGCTTTTGGGGGAGGAGTGAAGCTTTCTTT. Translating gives CASSFWGRSEAFF.

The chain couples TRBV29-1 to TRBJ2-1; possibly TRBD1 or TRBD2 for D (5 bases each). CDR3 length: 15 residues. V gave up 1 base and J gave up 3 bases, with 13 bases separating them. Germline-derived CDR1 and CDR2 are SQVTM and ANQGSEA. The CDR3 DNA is TGCAGCGTTGAAGGGGACGGAGCAAACTACAATGAGCAGTTCTTC. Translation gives CSVEGDGANYNEQFF.

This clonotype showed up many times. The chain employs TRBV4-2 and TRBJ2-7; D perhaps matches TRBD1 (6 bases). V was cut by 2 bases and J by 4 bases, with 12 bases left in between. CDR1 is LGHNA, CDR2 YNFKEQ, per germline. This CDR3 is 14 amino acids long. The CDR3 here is CASSQTGTQYEQYF. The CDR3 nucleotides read TGTGCCAGCAGCCAAACCGGGACACAGTACGAGCAGTACTTC.

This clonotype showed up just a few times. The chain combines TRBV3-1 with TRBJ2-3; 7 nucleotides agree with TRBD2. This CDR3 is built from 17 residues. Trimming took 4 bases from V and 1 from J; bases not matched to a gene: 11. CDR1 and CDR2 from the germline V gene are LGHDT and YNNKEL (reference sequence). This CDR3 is CASSLGTTYRRTDTQYF. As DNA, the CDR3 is TGTGCCAGCAGCCTCGGGACTACCTACCGCCGCACAGATACGCAGTATTTT.

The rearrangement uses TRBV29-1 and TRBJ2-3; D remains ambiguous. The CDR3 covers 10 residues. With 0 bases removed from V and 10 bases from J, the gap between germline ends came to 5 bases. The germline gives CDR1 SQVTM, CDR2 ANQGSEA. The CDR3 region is CSVEDIAQYF. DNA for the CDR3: TGCAGCGTTGAAGATATCGCGCAGTATTTT.

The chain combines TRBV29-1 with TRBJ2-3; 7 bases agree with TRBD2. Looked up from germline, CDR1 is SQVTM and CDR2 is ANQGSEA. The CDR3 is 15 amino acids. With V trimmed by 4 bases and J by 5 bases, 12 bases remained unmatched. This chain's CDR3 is CSVGMGGAGRDTQYF. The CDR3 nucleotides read TGCAGCGTTGGCATGGGAGGGGCGGGGCGAGATACGCAGTATTTT.

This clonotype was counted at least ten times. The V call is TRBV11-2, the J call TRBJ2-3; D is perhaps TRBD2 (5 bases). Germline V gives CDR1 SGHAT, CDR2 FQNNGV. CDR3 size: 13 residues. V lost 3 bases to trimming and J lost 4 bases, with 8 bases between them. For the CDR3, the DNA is TGTGCCAGCAGCTTGGCGGGTGCAGATACGCAGTATTTT. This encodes CASSLAGADTQYF.